This entry lists 8 T cell receptor beta chains sequenced from one sample in a study of OX40 agonist ivuxolimab in advanced cancers. The method was immunoSEQ multiplex PCR; TCRdb's version includes in-frame clones alone and lacks a portion of them. The data show some 99,000 clones, with around nine tenths seen just once and approximately 0.49% held by the top ten. The input for sequencing was CD4+ or CD8+ T cells sorted from blood, taken in a trial of the OX40 agonist ivuxolimab. The origin of the receptors is an adult with an advanced solid tumor such as melanoma, head and neck, liver or kidney cancer.

The V and J genes are TRBV28 and TRBJ2-2; D is perhaps TRBD1 (5 bases). V was shortened by 3 bases and J by 1 base, with 12 bases between the two germline ends. The CDR3 loop spans 16 amino acids. Germline V CDR1 and CDR2: MDHEN, SYDVKM. The CDR3 sequence is CASSFSRQMNTGELFF. CDR3 in DNA: TGTGCCAGCAGTTTCTCCAGACAGATGAACACCGGGGAGCTGTTTTTT.

This chain connects TRBV25-1 to TRBJ2-3; TRBD1 matches 8 bases. Trimming took 4 bases from V and 2 from J; bases not matched to a gene: 8. Germline V gives CDR1 MGHDK, CDR2 SYGVNS. The CDR3 spans 16 residues. The CDR3 reads CASSGPGQVPTDTQYF. The CDR3 nucleotides are TGTGCCAGCAGTGGACCGGGACAGGTCCCCACAGATACGCAGTATTTT.

This clone was recorded only once. J is TRBJ1-2 and V is TRBV7-2; TRBD1 might be the D (6 bases). Germline CDR1 is SGHTA and CDR2 is FQGNSA. V lost 5 bases and J 7 bases, leaving 14 bases between the germline ends. The CDR3 spans 13 residues. CDR3 region: CASSLTQGSGYTF. In DNA, the CDR3 is TGTGCCAGCAGCCTGACACAGGGAAGTGGCTACACCTTC.

The V gene is TRBV23-1, the J gene TRBJ1-5; a possible D gene is TRBD1 (5 bases). TRBV23-1 is annotated as an ORF whose role is uncertain. This CDR3 has 20 residues. With 6 bases removed from V and 2 bases from J, the gap between germline ends came to 29 bases. The CDR3 loop is CASRPQSGGALEEGNQPQHF. The CDR3 nucleotides are TGCGCCAGCAGACCTCAATCGGGAGGGGCCCTTGAGGAGGGCAATCAGCCCCAGCATTTT.

The chain joins TRBV29-1 to TRBJ1-1; a weak D match, TRBD1 (5 bases). This CDR3 is built from 12 residues. V was pared by 4 bases and J by 6 bases, with 12 bases between. Germline values: CDR1 SQVTM, CDR2 ANQGSEA. DNA of the CDR3: TGCAGCGTTGTGTTCGGGGGGTCTGAAGCTTTCTTT. This translates into CSVVFGGSEAFF. Full variable domain (outside the CDR3, taken from reference TRBV29-1 and TRBJ1-1): SAVISQKPSRDICQRGTSLTIQCQVDSQVTMMFWYRQQPGQSLTLIATANQGSEATYESGFVIDKFPISRPNLTFSTLTVSNMSPEDSSIYLCSVVFGGSEAFFGQGTRLTVV.

This clone was observed once. Other nucleotide sequences from this sample produce the same CDR3. This sequence joins TRBV18 and TRBJ1-5, with 7 bases that match TRBD1. The CDR3 has 13 residues. Germline V lookup: CDR1 KGHSH, CDR2 LQKENI. Losses at the gene ends were 6 bases for V and 4 bases for J; bases not matched to a gene: 3. DNA of the CDR3: TGTGCCAGCTCCCTGGACAGGAATCAGCCCCAGCATTTT. It codes for CASSLDRNQPQHF. The variable domain in full, completed from reference TRBV18 and TRBJ1-5, reads NAGVMQNPRHLVRRRGQEARLRCSPMKGHSHVYWYRQLPEEGLKFMVYLQKENIIDESGMPKERFSAEFPKEGPSILRIQQVVRGDSAAYFCASSLDRNQPQHFGDGTRLSIL.

This sequence joins TRBV2 and TRBJ1-1, with TRBD1 matching over 7 bases. Looked up from germline, CDR1 is SNHLY and CDR2 is FYNNEI. CDR3 size: 17 residues. Trimming took 6 bases from V and 1 from J; bases not matched to a gene: 14. This CDR3 is CASRADRVEFSNTEAFF. CDR3 DNA: TGTGCCAGCAGAGCCGACAGGGTGGAGTTTTCGAACACTGAAGCTTTCTTT.

This sequence joins TRBV5-1 and TRBJ2-3; the D call may be TRBD1 or TRBD2 (6 bases each). The CDR3 has 17 residues. Trimming cost V 4 bases and J 3 bases, with 21 bases left between them. Germline V gene lookup returns CDR1 SGHRS and CDR2 YFSETQ. CDR3 in DNA: TGCGCCAGCAGCCTACCCGGGGGTGGGGGCCGAACAGATACGCAGTATTTT. This codes for CASSLPGGGGRTDTQYF.